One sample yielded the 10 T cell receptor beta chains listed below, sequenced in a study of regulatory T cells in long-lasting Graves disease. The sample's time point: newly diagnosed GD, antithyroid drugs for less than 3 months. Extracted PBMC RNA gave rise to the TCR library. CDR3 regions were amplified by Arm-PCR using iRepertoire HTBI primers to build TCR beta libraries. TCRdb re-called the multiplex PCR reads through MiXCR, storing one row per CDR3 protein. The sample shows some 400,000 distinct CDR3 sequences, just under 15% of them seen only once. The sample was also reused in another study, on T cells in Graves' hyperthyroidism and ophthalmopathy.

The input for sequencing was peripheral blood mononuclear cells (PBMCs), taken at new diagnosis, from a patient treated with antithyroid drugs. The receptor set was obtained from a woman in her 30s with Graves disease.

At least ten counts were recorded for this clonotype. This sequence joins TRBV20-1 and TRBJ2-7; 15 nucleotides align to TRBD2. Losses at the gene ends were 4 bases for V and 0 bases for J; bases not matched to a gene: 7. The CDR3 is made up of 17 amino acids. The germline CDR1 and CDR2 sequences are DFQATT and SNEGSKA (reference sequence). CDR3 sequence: CSANGLAGGVISYEQYF. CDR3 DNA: TGCAGTGCTAACGGACTAGCGGGAGGGGTTATCTCCTACGAGCAGTACTTC.

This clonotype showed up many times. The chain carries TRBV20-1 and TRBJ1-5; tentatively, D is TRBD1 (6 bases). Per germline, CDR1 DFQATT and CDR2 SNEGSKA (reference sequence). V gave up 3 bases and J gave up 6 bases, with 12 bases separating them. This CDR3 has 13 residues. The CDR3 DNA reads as TGCAGTGCTAGCCGGGACATCGGTCAGCCCCAGCATTTT. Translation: CSASRDIGQPQHF.

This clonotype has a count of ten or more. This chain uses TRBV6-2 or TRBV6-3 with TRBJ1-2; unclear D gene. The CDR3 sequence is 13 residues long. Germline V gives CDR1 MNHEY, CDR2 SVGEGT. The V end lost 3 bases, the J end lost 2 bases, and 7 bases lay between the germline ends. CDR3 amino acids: CASSYVGNYGYTF. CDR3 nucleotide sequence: TGTGCCAGCAGTTATGTGGGGAACTATGGCTACACCTTC.

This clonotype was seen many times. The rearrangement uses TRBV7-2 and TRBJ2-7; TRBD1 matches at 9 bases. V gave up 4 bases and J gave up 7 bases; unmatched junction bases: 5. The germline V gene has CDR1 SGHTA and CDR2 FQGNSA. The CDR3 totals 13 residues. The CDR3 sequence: CASSWRQGGEQYF. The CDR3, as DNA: TGTGCCAGCAGCTGGAGACAGGGGGGGGAGCAGTACTTC.

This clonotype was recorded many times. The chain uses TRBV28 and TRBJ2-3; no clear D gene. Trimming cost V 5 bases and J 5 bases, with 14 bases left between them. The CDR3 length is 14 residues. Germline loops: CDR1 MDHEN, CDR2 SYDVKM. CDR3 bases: TGTGCCAGCAGTCTAACCCCCCTAGGAGATACGCAGTATTTT. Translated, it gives CASSLTPLGDTQYF.

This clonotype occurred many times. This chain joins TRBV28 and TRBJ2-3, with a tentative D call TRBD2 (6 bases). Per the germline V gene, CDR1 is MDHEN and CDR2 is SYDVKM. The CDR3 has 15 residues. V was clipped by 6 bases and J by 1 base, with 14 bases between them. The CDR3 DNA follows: TGTGCCAGCAGACAACTCAGCGGGCGCACAGATACGCAGTATTTT. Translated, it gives CASRQLSGRTDTQYF.

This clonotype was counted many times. CDR3 in DNA: TGTGCCAGCAGTCCGGGTGCGGGACCGAGCTCCTACAATGAGCAGTTCTTC. This encodes CASSPGAGPSSYNEQFF. The genes are TRBV27 and TRBJ2-1, with a tentative D call TRBD2 (6 bases). Germline values: CDR1 MNHEY, CDR2 SMNVEV (reference sequence). V was cut by 5 bases and J by 0 bases, with 17 bases left in between. This CDR3 comprises 17 residues.

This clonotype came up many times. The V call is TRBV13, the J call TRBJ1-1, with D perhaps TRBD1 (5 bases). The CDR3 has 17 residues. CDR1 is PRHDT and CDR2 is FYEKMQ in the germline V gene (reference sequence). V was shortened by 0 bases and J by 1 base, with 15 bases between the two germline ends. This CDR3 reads CASSLGPGLTENTEAFF. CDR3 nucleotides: TGTGCCAGCAGCTTAGGCCCGGGACTCACAGAGAACACTGAAGCTTTCTTT.

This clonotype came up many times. CDR3 nucleotide sequence: TGTGCCAGCAGGAACGGGGGTGACTCCTACGAGCAGTACTTC. Translating it yields CASRNGGDSYEQYF. This rearrangement joins TRBV28 to TRBJ2-7; tentatively, D is TRBD2 (6 bases). Germline CDR1 and CDR2: MDHEN and SYDVKM. Trimming cost V 6 bases and J 0 bases, with 12 bases left between them. This CDR3 is 14 amino acids long. The whole variable domain, filled in from reference TRBV28 and TRBJ2-7, reads DVKVTQSSRYLVKRTGEKVFLECVQDMDHENMFWYRQDPGLGLRLIYFSYDVKMKEKGDIPEGYSVSREKKERFSLILESASTNQTSMYLCASRNGGDSYEQYFGPGTRLTVT.

The CDR3 protein is CASSLFITDTQYF. CDR3 sequence (DNA): TGTGCCAGCAGTCTCTTTATTACAGATACGCAGTATTTT. V gene TRBV12-3 or TRBV12-4 combines with J gene TRBJ2-3; D gene ambiguous. The CDR3 runs to 13 residues. Trimming stripped 5 bases from V and 3 bases from J, with 9 bases between.